This T cell receptor (beta chain) was observed in a study of OX40 agonist ivuxolimab in advanced cancers. Concerning the study at large: The costimulatory receptor OX40 (CD134) was targeted by ivuxolimab, a fully human IgG2 agonistic monoclonal antibody. Peripheral TCRbeta sequencing was intended to test whether TCR sequence diversity was altered and clonal T-cell expansion was caused by ivuxolimab. The paper describes the monotherapy dose-escalation part (N ≈ 51 patients) of the phase I trial of ivuxolimab. Three dose-escalation patients achieved partial responses, one with hepatocellular carcinoma and two with cutaneous melanoma. Intravenous ivuxolimab was administered to patients every 2 weeks at six dose levels: 0.01, 0.1, 0.3, 1.5, 3 and 10 mg/kg. The dose-escalation cohort was around 83% male with a mean age of 60 years, ranging from 23 to 79. Prior anti-PD-1, anti-PD-L1 or anti-CTLA-4 therapy was permitted, and checkpoint inhibitors had been received by less than 45% of dose-escalation patients. Among the 52 dose-escalation patients, 19 had hepatocellular carcinoma, approximately 15 melanoma, 9 renal cell carcinoma and 9 head and neck cancer.

Reading the germline V gene (reference sequence) gives CDR1 MNHEY and CDR2 SMNVEV. V was cut back by 7 bases and J by 4 bases, leaving a gap of 9 bases between them. Spanning cysteine to phenylalanine, the CDR3 consists of 12 amino acids. The kept DNA is CDR3 alone, 36 bases in frame from the first base. Study-wide findings and limitations: At doses of 0.1 to 3.0 mg/kg, clonal expansion of both CD4+ and CD8+ T cells in blood was seen between baseline and week 6. Antigen specificity was not determined for the clonally expanded peripheral T cells. Partial responders in the 0.1-3.0 mg/kg groups had among the lowest normalized peripheral clonal expansion, especially among CD8+ T cells. Low levels of normalized T-cell clonal expansion were also seen in some patients who did not respond. After ivuxolimab, CD8+ T cells had more expanded clones than CD4+ T cells on average.

For sequencing of the TCRbeta CDR3 region, genomic DNA was extracted from the sorted cells. The immunoSEQ Assay was used to sequence the TCRbeta CDR3 regions. Drawn from immuneACCESS, this table holds only the in-frame rearrangements with V and J called that TCRdb kept. Clones are partly lost; checked studies trace under half to an unresolved V gene and leave the rest unexplained. The sample table shows roughly 49,000 clones, and approximately 87% are seen once. The top ten constitute approximately 10% of the sample. Patients with a history of autoimmune disease or receiving systemic immunosuppression were excluded from the trial. Peripheral blood for TCR sequencing was collected from all dose cohorts at baseline, on cycle 4 day 1, and on cycle 7 day 1. Samples were obtained from an open-label, multicenter, first-in-human phase I dose-escalation trial of ivuxolimab. Adults with locally advanced or metastatic head and neck squamous cell, hepatocellular, melanoma or renal cell carcinoma were enrolled in the trial. Before TCR sequencing, CD4+ T cells and CD8+ T cells were sorted from peripheral blood as separate populations.

For this clone: Its antigen is unknown. Within one base of it there is no much larger clone, and no base qualities were kept.

The sample in question was CD4+ or CD8+ T cells sorted from blood, obtained in a trial of the OX40 agonist ivuxolimab. The clonotype comes from an adult with an advanced solid tumor such as melanoma, head and neck, liver or kidney cancer. The chain is assembled from TRBV27 and TRBJ2-3; the D gene is not confidently resolved. For the CDR3, the sequence is CASTSSADTQYF. The nucleotide sequence reads TGTGCCAGCACCTCATCGGCAGATACGCAGTATTTT.